The 27 T cell receptor beta chains below all came from one sample that was sequenced in a study of OX40 agonist ivuxolimab in advanced cancers. The repertoire was sequenced with immunoSEQ multiplex PCR; TCRdb's copy has only in-frame clones and lacks some. Found here are more than 60,000 clones, roughly 90% of them singletons; the top ten hold 0.37%. Sequenced material: CD4+ or CD8+ T cells sorted from blood, taken in a trial of the OX40 agonist ivuxolimab. These receptor sequences come from an adult with an advanced solid tumor such as melanoma, head and neck, liver or kidney cancer.

The chain has TRBV5-1 and TRBJ2-2; D call uncertain. The germline V gene has CDR1 SGHRS and CDR2 YFSETQ. Deletions cut 1 base from V and 0 bases from J, with 7 bases between. The CDR3 loop spans 15 amino acids. The CDR3, as DNA: TGCGCCAGCAGCTTGAGTTCCGCGAACACCGGGGAGCTGTTTTTT. Encoded protein: CASSLSSANTGELFF.

V usage is TRBV19 and J usage is TRBJ2-1, with 8 bases identical to TRBD2. Trimming removed 6 bases from V and 3 bases from J; junction bases left unmatched: 10. From germline, CDR1 is LNHDA and CDR2 SQIVND (reference sequence). This CDR3 contains 16 residues. The CDR3 sequence is CASSLGAGGLYNEQFF. CDR3 bases: TGTGCCAGTAGCCTAGGGGCGGGAGGCCTCTACAATGAGCAGTTCTTC.

CDR3 sequence (DNA): TGTGCCAGCTCACCTCTCTCGTCAGATACGCAGTATTTT. Translation gives CASSPLSSDTQYF. The genes are TRBV18 and TRBJ2-3; D gene unclear. CDR1 and CDR2 (germline): KGHSH, LQKENI. Deletions cut 3 bases from V and 4 bases from J, with 8 bases between. The length of the CDR3 is 13 residues.

The J gene is TRBJ2-1, the V gene TRBV14; 7 bases align to TRBD1. The length of the CDR3 is 17 residues. The junction had 10 bases not matched to a gene; V was cut back by 1 base and J by 4 bases. The V gene's germline CDR1 is SGHDN and CDR2 FVKESK. The CDR3 DNA sequence: TGTGCCAGCAGCCAAGTCCTTCCCGGGACAGCATACAATGAGCAGTTCTTC. Protein product: CASSQVLPGTAYNEQFF.

V and J are TRBV5-1 and TRBJ1-1; D gene ambiguous. The CDR3 is 11 residues long. CDR1 is SGHRS and CDR2 is YFSETQ in the germline V gene. The V end lost 4 bases, the J end lost 7 bases, and 8 bases lay between the germline ends. CDR3 bases: TGCGCCAGCAGCGCGGAGCGTGAAGCTTTCTTT. Residues: CASSAEREAFF.

The chain combines TRBV27 with TRBJ1-4; 7 positions match TRBD1. This CDR3 contains 14 residues. Trimming took 9 bases from V and 8 from J; bases not matched to a gene: 12. Germline CDR1 MNHEY, CDR2 SMNVEV (reference sequence). The CDR3 DNA follows: TGTGCCAGTCGTCGGCCAGGGGGACGAGAAAAACTGTTTTTT. This encodes CASRRPGGREKLFF.

The chain links TRBV5-1 to TRBJ2-3; no clear D gene. Germline values: CDR1 SGHRS, CDR2 YFSETQ. The CDR3 has 14 amino acids. V was trimmed by 0 bases and J by 6 bases, leaving 11 bases between them. CDR3 loop: CASSLGQQWDTQYF. Here the CDR3 DNA reads TGCGCCAGCAGCTTGGGACAACAATGGGATACGCAGTATTTT.

The V call is TRBV6-1, the J call TRBJ1-5, with 9 bases lining up with TRBD1. The CDR3 has 16 amino acids. Looked up from germline, CDR1 is MNHNS and CDR2 is SASEGT. V was pared by 4 bases and J by 5 bases, with 9 bases of the junction left unmatched. CDR3 sequence (DNA): TGTGCCAGCAGTGTAAGGGACAGGGAGAGCTATCAGCCCCAGCATTTT. This sequence encodes CASSVRDRESYQPQHF.

This chain links TRBV5-1 with TRBJ1-3; tentative D call: TRBD1 (5 bases). This CDR3 comprises 17 residues. Germline V lookup: CDR1 SGHRS, CDR2 YFSETQ. V lost 0 bases, J lost 1 base, and 14 bases lay in between. The CDR3 is CASSLDAGKLSGNTIYF. In nucleotides, the CDR3 is TGCGCCAGCAGCTTGGATGCAGGGAAATTATCTGGAAACACCATATATTTT.

This sequence joins TRBV5-1 and TRBJ2-4, with a weak D call TRBD1 (5 bases). The germline V gene encodes CDR1 SGHRS and CDR2 YFSETQ. The CDR3 extends over 14 amino acids. V was clipped by 4 bases and J by 8 bases, with 16 bases between them. This CDR3 is CASSVQESVDIQYF. The CDR3 DNA reads as TGCGCCAGCAGCGTACAGGAATCCGTAGACATTCAGTACTTC.

Only one count was recorded for this clone. V is TRBV28 and J is TRBJ1-5; 11 bases line up with TRBD1. The CDR3 is 13 amino acids. With V trimmed by 10 bases and J by 7 bases, 6 bases remained unmatched. CDR1 and CDR2 (germline): MDHEN, SYDVKM. CDR3: CATGQGAGQPQHF. DNA for the CDR3: TGTGCCACTGGACAGGGGGCCGGACAGCCCCAGCATTTT.

The J gene is TRBJ2-1, the V gene TRBV28; D is unresolved. Between the trimmed V and J ends, which lost 2 bases and 7 bases, there was a span of 9 bases. The CDR3 sequence is 13 residues long. Germline assignment: CDR1 MDHEN and CDR2 SYDVKM. The CDR3 is CASSLPHLNEQFF. In DNA form, the CDR3 reads TGTGCCAGCAGTTTACCTCACCTAAATGAGCAGTTCTTC.

This chain connects TRBV10-3 to TRBJ1-4; D ambiguous. Germline V gene sequence: CDR1 ENHRY, CDR2 SYGVKD. V was clipped by 6 bases and J by 6 bases, with 14 bases between them. This CDR3 spans 14 amino acids. In nucleotides, the CDR3 is TGTGCCATCAGGTCCGCCTCTTCGGATGAAAAACTGTTTTTT. Translated, it gives CAIRSASSDEKLFF.

The chain has TRBV27 and TRBJ2-2, with D possibly being TRBD2 (6 bases). Deletions cut 5 bases from V and 6 bases from J, with 19 bases between. CDR1 and CDR2 from the germline V gene are MNHEY and SMNVEV (reference sequence). The CDR3 contains 16 residues. The CDR3 region has the DNA TGTGCCAGCAGTCCATACTCGGTCGGAGGGGCCGGGGAGCTGTTTTTT. As protein: CASSPYSVGGAGELFF.

The chain is built from TRBV5-1 and TRBJ2-2; D is ambiguous. The V gene's germline CDR1 is SGHRS and CDR2 YFSETQ. The CDR3 is 15 residues long. V dropped 0 bases and J dropped 3 bases, with 9 bases sitting between them. CDR3 sequence reads: CASSLEGLDTGELFF. CDR3 nucleotide sequence: TGCGCCAGCAGCTTGGAAGGTTTGGACACCGGGGAGCTGTTTTTT.

This chain joins TRBV2 and TRBJ1-2; 9 nucleotides agree with TRBD1. The CDR3 is made up of 15 amino acids. V gave up 5 bases and J gave up 7 bases; unmatched junction bases: 11. From germline, CDR1 is SNHLY and CDR2 FYNNEI. The CDR3 coding sequence is TGTGCCAGCAGTCCTCCGGGACAGGGAGGTTTTGGCTACACCTTC. Translated, it gives CASSPPGQGGFGYTF.

The chain recombines TRBV29-1 with TRBJ1-2, with D possibly TRBD1 on 5 matching bases. The V gene lost 6 bases and the J gene lost 6 bases, with 8 bases spanning the gap. Germline assignment: CDR1 SQVTM and CDR2 ANQGSEA. The CDR3 is 10 residues long. CDR3 DNA: TGCAGCGTCTCAGGGAATGGCTACACCTTC. Amino acids: CSVSGNGYTF.

The gene calls are TRBV30 and TRBJ1-6; D ambiguous. V shed 0 bases and J shed 4 bases, with 10 bases lying between them. Germline V gives CDR1 GTSNPN, CDR2 SVGIG (reference sequence). The CDR3 totals 15 residues. DNA of the CDR3: TGTGCCTGGAGTGTACTAAACCAGTATAATTCACCCCTCCACTTT. This codes for CAWSVLNQYNSPLHF. Full variable domain (outside the CDR3, taken from reference TRBV30 and TRBJ1-6): SQTIHQWPATLVQPVGSPLSLECTVEGTSNPNLYWYRQAAGRGLQLLFYSVGIGQISSEVPQNLSASRPQDRQFILSSKKLLLSDSGFYLCAWSVLNQYNSPLHFGNGTRLTVT.

The DNA for the CDR3 is TGTGCCAGCAGCAATAGACTAGCGGGAGTTGGCGAGCAGTACTTC. This codes for CASSNRLAGVGEQYF. The V and J genes are TRBV7-6 and TRBJ2-7, with TRBD2 identical over 12 bases. The ends lost 5 bases at V and 6 bases at J; junction bases unmatched: 8. The CDR3 covers 15 residues. Germline V gene sequence: CDR1 SGHVS, CDR2 FNYEAQ. Full variable domain (outside the CDR3, taken from reference TRBV7-6 and TRBJ2-7): GAGVSQSPRYKVTKRGQDVALRCDPISGHVSLYWYRQALGQGPEFLTYFNYEAQQDKSGLPNDRFSAERPEGSISTLTIQRTEQRDSAMYRCASSNRLAGVGEQYFGPGTRLTVT.

The chain combines TRBV5-6 with TRBJ2-2; the D gene is possibly TRBD2 (6 bases). Looked up from germline, CDR1 is SGHDT and CDR2 is YYEEEE. CDR3 length: 16 amino acids. Trimming shortened V by 2 bases and J by 3 bases, and 14 bases separated the two germline ends. The CDR3, as DNA: TGTGCCAGCAGCTTATCGGGAGCTTCTCACACCGGGGAGCTGTTTTTT. Its translation is CASSLSGASHTGELFF.

The rearrangement joins TRBV7-2 to TRBJ2-5; 8 bases match TRBD1. The ends lost 5 bases at V and 5 bases at J; junction bases unmatched: 13. Germline-derived CDR1 and CDR2 are SGHTA and FQGNSA. The CDR3 loop spans 16 amino acids. The CDR3 DNA follows: TGTGCCAGCAGCGCCGAACCCCAGGGGGCTTGGGAGACCCAGTACTTC. Translation: CASSAEPQGAWETQYF. The variable domain in full, with the rest retrieved from reference TRBV7-2 and TRBJ2-5, is GAGVSQSPSNKVTEKGKDVELRCDPISGHTALYWYRQSLGQGLEFLIYFQGNSAPDKSGLPSDRFSAERTGGSVSTLTIQRTQQEDSAVYLCASSAEPQGAWETQYFGPGTRLLVL.

The chain combines TRBV5-4 with TRBJ2-7, with a weak D call TRBD1 (7 bases). The CDR3 spans 18 residues. Looked up from germline, CDR1 is SGHNT and CDR2 is YYREEE (reference sequence). Trimming shortened V by 9 bases and J by 6 bases, and 34 bases separated the two germline ends. CDR3 DNA: TGTGCCACCCTTACCCGACAGGGTTCGAGTGGGGGGTTGGGCGAGCAGTACTTC. It yields the protein CATLTRQGSSGGLGEQYF.

V and J are TRBV6-4 and TRBJ2-3; 7 bases fit TRBD1. CDR3 length equals 14 residues. The trim removed 4 bases at V and 1 base at J, leaving 2 bases unmatched. Germline V gene sequence: CDR1 MRHNA, CDR2 SNTAGT. The chain's CDR3 is CASSGQGGTDTQYF. The CDR3 DNA sequence: TGTGCCAGCAGTGGCCAGGGGGGCACAGATACGCAGTATTTT.

The gene calls are TRBV27 and TRBJ2-7; no clear D. Germline V gene lookup returns CDR1 MNHEY and CDR2 SMNVEV (reference sequence). Deletions cut 4 bases from V and 0 bases from J, with 13 bases between. This CDR3 has 15 residues. CDR3 nucleotides: TGTGCCAGCAGTTCGCCGGGTGCCAGCTCCTACGAGCAGTACTTC. Its protein product is CASSSPGASSYEQYF.

This clone appeared once. The genes are TRBV29-1 and TRBJ1-1; possibly TRBD1 for D (6 bases). CDR1 and CDR2 (germline): SQVTM, ANQGSEA. This CDR3 has 13 amino acids. The V and J ends lost 7 bases and 0 bases respectively, with 12 bases between them. CDR3 sequence: CSGRGHMNTEAFF. The CDR3 bases are TGCAGCGGGAGGGGACATATGAACACTGAAGCTTTCTTT.

The chain has TRBV6-5 and TRBJ1-1; TRBD1 aligns across 8 bases. The germline V gene has CDR1 MNHEY and CDR2 SVGAGI. The CDR3 is 16 amino acids. V dropped 2 bases and J dropped 0; count of bases not matched to a gene: 5. The CDR3: CASSYEPTGVNTEAFF. The CDR3 DNA follows: TGTGCCAGCAGTTACGAACCGACAGGGGTGAACACTGAAGCTTTCTTT.

V is TRBV29-1 and J is TRBJ1-1, with D maybe TRBD1 (5 bases). There are 13 residues in the CDR3. The germline V gene has CDR1 SQVTM and CDR2 ANQGSEA. V was cut by 6 bases and J by 1 base, with 12 bases left in between. The CDR3 nucleotides read TGCAGCGTAGGGACGACACCGAACACTGAAGCTTTCTTT. Residues: CSVGTTPNTEAFF.